The present entry profiles one T cell receptor (beta chain) with its context. Antigen unknown. The treatment was: oral pan-JAK inhibitor, 5-10 mg twice daily. The CDR3 is 14 residues long. CDR1 and CDR2 from the germline V gene are SGHAT and FQNNGV. V lost 5 bases to trimming and J lost 4 bases, with 14 bases between them. The data are from a study of CD8+ T cells in alopecia areata. Extraction of RNA preceded its reverse transcription into cDNA, which served as the sequencing template. The table came from immunoSEQ multiplex PCR; TCRdb's copy has only in-frame clones and leaves some out. The sample lists nearly 110,000 clones; 84% were seen once. Findings and caveats of the study: In patients, TCRs were shared less clearly than in mice, and HLA may possibly be involved. Expanded CD8+ clones among the top 100, as well as scalp clonality, were significantly decreased by tofacitinib. Researchers report lesional scalp, most notably alopecia totalis/universalis, outstripped normal scalp in clonality.

The rearrangement links TRBV11-2 to TRBJ2-5; D possibly corresponds to TRBD2 (6 bases). This sample comprised CD8+ T cells sorted from blood, obtained at week 24, from a patient treated with tofacitinib. The receptor was isolated from a human donor with alopecia areata. The CDR3, as DNA: TGTGCCAGCAGCCCTATAGCGGTTCTAGAGACCCAGTACTTC. Amino acids: CASSPIAVLETQYF. Looking up the rest from reference TRBV11-2 and TRBJ2-5 gives the full variable domain: EAGVAQSPRYKIIEKRQSVAFWCNPISGHATLYWYQQILGQGPKLLIQFQNNGVVDDSQLPKDRFSAERLKGVDSTLKIQPAKLEDSAVYLCASSPIAVLETQYFGPGTRLLVL.